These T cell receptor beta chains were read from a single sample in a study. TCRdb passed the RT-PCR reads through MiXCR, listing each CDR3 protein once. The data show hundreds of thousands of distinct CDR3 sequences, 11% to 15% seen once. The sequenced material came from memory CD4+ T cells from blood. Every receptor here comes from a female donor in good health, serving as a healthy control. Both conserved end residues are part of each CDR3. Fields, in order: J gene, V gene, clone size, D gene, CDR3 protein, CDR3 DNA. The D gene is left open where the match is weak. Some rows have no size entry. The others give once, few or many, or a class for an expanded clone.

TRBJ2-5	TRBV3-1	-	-	CASSQNTGQAETQYF	TGTGCCAGCAGCCAGAACACGGGACAAGCAGAGACCCAGTACTTC
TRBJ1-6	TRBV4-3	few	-	CASSQDYTAKNSPLHF	TGCGCCAGCAGCCAAGATTACACAGCCAAGAATTCACCCCTCCACTTT
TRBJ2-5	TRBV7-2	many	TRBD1	CASSWGQAQETQYF	TGTGCCAGCAGCTGGGGACAGGCACAAGAGACCCAGTACTTC
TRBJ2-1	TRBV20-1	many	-	CSARKDNEQFF	TGCAGTGCTAGGAAGGACAATGAGCAGTTCTTC
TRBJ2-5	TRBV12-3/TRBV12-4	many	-	CASSGGPHRTQYF	TGTGCCAGCAGTGGTGGCCCCCATAGGACCCAGTACTTC
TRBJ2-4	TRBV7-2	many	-	CASSPGTTRNIQYF	TGTGCCAGCAGCCCCGGGACCACCAGAAACATTCAGTACTTC
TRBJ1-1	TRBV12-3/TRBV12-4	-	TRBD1	CASSILRGSWENTEAFF	TGTGCCAGCAGTATACTCAGGGGGTCATGGGAAAACACTGAAGCTTTCTTT
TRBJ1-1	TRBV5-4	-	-	CASSLENGATEAFF	TGTGCCAGCAGCTTGGAAAATGGCGCCACTGAAGCTTTCTTT
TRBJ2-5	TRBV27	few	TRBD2	CASRSLAGLGETQYF	TGTGCCAGCAGGTCACTAGCGGGCCTAGGAGAGACCCAGTACTTC
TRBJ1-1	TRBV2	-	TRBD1	CASRGGTGHKAFF	TGTGCCAGCCGTGGCGGGACAGGGCATAAAGCTTTCTTT
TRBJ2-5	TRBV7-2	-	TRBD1	CASSLQTGLGETQYF	TGTGCCAGCAGCCTTCAGACAGGGCTGGGCGAGACCCAGTACTTC
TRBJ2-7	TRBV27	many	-	CASSFQNLNYEQYF	TGTGCCAGCAGTTTCCAAAATCTTAACTACGAGCAGTACTTC
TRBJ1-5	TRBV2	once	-	CASSEARSGLYSNQPQHF	TGTGCCAGCAGTGAAGCGCGGAGCGGCCTTTATAGCAATCAGCCCCAGCATTTT
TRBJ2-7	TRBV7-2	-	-	CASSLARHTYEQYF	TGTGCCAGCAGCTTAGCTAGACACACCTACGAGCAGTACTTC
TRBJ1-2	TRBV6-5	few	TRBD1	CASGGQGRSGYTF	TGTGCCAGCGGAGGACAGGGAAGGAGTGGCTACACCTTC
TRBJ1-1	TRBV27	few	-	CASSLSFSGNTEAFF	TGTGCCAGCAGTTTATCGTTCAGCGGGAACACTGAAGCTTTCTTT
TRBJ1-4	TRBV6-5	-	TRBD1	CASRWAGGAGGNEKLFF	TGTGCCAGCAGATGGGCAGGGGGCGCGGGGGGCAATGAAAAACTGTTTTTT
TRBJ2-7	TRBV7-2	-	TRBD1	CASSRSPGQYYEQYF	TGTGCCAGCAGCCGTTCCCCGGGACAGTACTACGAGCAGTACTTC
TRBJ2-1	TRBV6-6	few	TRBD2	CASSYPLVAGGPSGNEQFF	TGTGCCAGCAGTTACCCCCTGGTCGCGGGAGGGCCTTCAGGGAATGAGCAGTTCTTC
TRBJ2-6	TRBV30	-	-	CACQTGIGANVLTF	TGTGCCTGCCAAACAGGGATAGGGGCCAACGTCCTGACTTTC
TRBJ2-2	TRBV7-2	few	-	CASSLAIGNTGELFF	TGTGCCAGCAGCTTAGCGATTGGGAACACCGGGGAGCTGTTTTTT
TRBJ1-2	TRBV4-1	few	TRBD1	CASSQTQGENGYTF	TGCGCCAGCAGCCAAACACAGGGGGAGAATGGCTACACCTTC
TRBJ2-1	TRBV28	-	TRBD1	CASSLITGGESNEQFF	TGTGCCAGCAGTTTAATAACAGGGGGCGAGAGCAATGAGCAGTTCTTC
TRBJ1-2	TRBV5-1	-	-	CASSLAGGLYGYTF	TGCGCCAGCAGCTTGGCCGGGGGGCTCTATGGCTACACCTTC
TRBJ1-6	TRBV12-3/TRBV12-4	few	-	CASSLGTVSPLHF	TGTGCCAGCAGTTTAGGGACGGTGTCACCCCTCCACTTT
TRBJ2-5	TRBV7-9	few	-	CASSLGGREQETQYF	TGTGCCAGCAGCTTAGGTGGCAGAGAACAAGAGACCCAGTACTTC
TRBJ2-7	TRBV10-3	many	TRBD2	CAISEGLAGVYEQYF	TGTGCCATCAGTGAGGGCCTAGCGGGAGTGTACGAGCAGTACTTC
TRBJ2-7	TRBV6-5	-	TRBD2	CASSYSSGRGYEQYF	TGTGCCAGCAGTTACTCGTCCGGGAGGGGTTACGAGCAGTACTTC
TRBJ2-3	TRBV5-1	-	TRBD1	CASSPGQDTDTQYF	TGCGCCAGCAGCCCGGGACAGGATACAGATACGCAGTATTTT
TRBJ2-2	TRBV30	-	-	CAWSVQGLAWGLFF	TGTGCCTGGAGTGTACAGGGATTAGCATGGGGGCTGTTTTTT
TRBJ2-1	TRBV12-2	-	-	CASRIRSGSSYNEQFF	TGTGCAAGTCGCATCCGAAGCGGGAGCTCCTACAATGAGCAGTTCTTC
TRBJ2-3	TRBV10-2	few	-	CASSVGVDTQYF	TGCGCCAGCAGTGTAGGGGTGGATACGCAGTATTTT
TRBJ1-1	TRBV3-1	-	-	CASSQAESNTEAFF	TGTGCCAGCAGCCAAGCAGAGAGCAACACTGAAGCTTTCTTT
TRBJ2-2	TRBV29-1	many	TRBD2	CSVRTSGSNTGELFF	TGCAGCGTAAGGACTAGCGGGAGTAACACCGGGGAGCTGTTTTTT
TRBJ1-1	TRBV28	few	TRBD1	CAIAGQGRSTEAFF	TGTGCCATCGCGGGACAGGGGCGCAGCACTGAAGCTTTCTTT
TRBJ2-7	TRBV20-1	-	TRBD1	CSAPDRTSYEQYF	TGCAGTGCACCGGACAGGACCTCCTACGAGCAGTACTTC
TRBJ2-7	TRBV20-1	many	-	CSARDGGRGEQYF	TGCAGTGCTAGAGATGGGGGGCGGGGCGAGCAGTACTTC
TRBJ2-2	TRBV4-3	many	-	CASRQDIKTGELFF	TGCGCCAGCAGACAAGACATAAAAACCGGGGAGCTGTTTTTT
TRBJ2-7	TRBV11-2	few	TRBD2	CASSLDNGLAGEGYEQYF	TGTGCCAGCAGCTTAGATAACGGGTTAGCGGGAGAAGGGTACGAGCAGTACTTC
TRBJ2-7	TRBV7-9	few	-	CASSRLSGELPQYF	TGTGCCAGCAGCCGACTTTCGGGAGAACTACCGCAGTACTTC
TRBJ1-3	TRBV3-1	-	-	CASSQISPSSGNTIYF	TGTGCCAGCAGCCAAATCAGCCCAAGCTCTGGAAACACCATATATTTT
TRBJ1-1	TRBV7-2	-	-	CASSRDFYSRNTEAFF	TGTGCCAGCAGCCGCGACTTCTACTCTAGAAACACTGAAGCTTTCTTT
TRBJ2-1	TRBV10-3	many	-	CAISGLTGHVGDEQFF	TGTGCCATCAGTGGGTTAACAGGCCACGTAGGCGATGAGCAGTTCTTC
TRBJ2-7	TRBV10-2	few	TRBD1	CASSSGGGKDEQYF	TGCGCCAGCAGTTCAGGGGGCGGGAAGGACGAGCAGTACTTC
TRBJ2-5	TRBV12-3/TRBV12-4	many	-	CASTGRREETQYF	TGTGCCAGCACAGGCCGGCGAGAAGAGACCCAGTACTTC
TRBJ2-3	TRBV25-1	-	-	CASNPGVGTDTQYF	TGTGCCAGCAATCCGGGGGTTGGCACAGATACGCAGTATTTT
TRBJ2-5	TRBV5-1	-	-	CASSSGRLQETQYF	TGCGCCAGCAGCTCGGGACGGTTGCAAGAGACCCAGTACTTC
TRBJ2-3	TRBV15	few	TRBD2	CATRRELAGDDTQYF	TGTGCCACCAGAAGGGAACTAGCGGGAGACGATACGCAGTATTTT
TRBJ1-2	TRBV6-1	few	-	CASSEAGYGYTF	TGTGCCAGCAGTGAAGCAGGGTATGGCTACACCTTC
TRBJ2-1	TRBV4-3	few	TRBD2	CASSQDPGGASGRNEQFF	TGCGCCAGCAGCCAAGATCCCGGGGGGGCTAGCGGGAGAAATGAGCAGTTCTTC
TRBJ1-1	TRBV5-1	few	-	CASSFYQGVNTEAFF	TGCGCCAGCAGCTTCTACCAGGGCGTGAACACTGAAGCTTTCTTT
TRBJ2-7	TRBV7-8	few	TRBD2	CASSLERGGNEQYF	TGTGCCAGCAGCTTAGAGCGGGGAGGTAACGAGCAGTACTTC
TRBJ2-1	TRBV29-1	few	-	CSVDRDSYNEQFF	TGCAGCGTTGACAGGGACTCCTACAATGAGCAGTTCTTC
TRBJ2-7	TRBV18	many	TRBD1	CASSPGTGNYEQYF	TGTGCCAGCAGCCCAGGGACAGGGAACTACGAGCAGTACTTC
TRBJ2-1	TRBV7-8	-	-	CASSSTISPSNNEQFF	TGTGCCAGCAGCTCCACTATCAGTCCCTCGAACAATGAGCAGTTCTTC
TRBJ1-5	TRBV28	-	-	CASSFLEGTNNQPQHF	TGTGCCAGCAGTTTTTTAGAGGGTACGAACAATCAGCCCCAGCATTTT
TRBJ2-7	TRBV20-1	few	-	CSAKASGVYEQYF	TGCAGTGCTAAGGCCTCAGGGGTCTACGAGCAGTACTTC
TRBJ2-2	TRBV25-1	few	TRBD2	CASRGGLAGTSGELFF	TGTGCCAGCAGGGGGGGACTAGCGGGGACGTCCGGGGAGCTGTTTTTT
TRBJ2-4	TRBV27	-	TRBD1	CASSLQGTGWGGHIQYF	TGTGCCAGCAGTCTACAAGGGACAGGGTGGGGAGGCCACATTCAGTACTTC
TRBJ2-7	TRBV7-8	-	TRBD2	CASSYTSGSSYEQYF	TGTGCCAGCAGCTACACTAGCGGGAGCTCCTACGAGCAGTACTTC